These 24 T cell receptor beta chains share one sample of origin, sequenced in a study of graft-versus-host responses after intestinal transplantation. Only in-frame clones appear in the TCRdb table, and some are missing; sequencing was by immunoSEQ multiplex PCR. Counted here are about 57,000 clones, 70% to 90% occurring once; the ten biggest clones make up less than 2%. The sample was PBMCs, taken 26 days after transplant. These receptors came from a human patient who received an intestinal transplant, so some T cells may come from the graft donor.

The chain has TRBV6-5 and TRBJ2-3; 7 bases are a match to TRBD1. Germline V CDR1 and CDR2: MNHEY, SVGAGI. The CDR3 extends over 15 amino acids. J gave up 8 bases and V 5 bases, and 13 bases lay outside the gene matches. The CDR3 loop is CASSLWTGFEFTQYF. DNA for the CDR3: TGTGCCAGCAGTCTTTGGACAGGTTTCGAGTTTACGCAGTATTTT.

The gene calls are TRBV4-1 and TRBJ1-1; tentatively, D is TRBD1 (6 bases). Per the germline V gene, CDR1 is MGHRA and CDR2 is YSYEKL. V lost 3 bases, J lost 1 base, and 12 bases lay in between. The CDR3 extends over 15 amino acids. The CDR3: CASSHRGFGNTEAFF. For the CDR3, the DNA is TGCGCCAGCAGCCATAGGGGGTTTGGGAACACTGAAGCTTTCTTT.

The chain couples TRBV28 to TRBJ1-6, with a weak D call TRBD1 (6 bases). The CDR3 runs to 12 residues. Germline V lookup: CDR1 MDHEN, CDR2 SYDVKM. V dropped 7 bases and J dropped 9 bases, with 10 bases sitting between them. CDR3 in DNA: TGTGCCAGCACCCAGGGGTCTTCACCCCTCCACTTT. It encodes CASTQGSSPLHF.

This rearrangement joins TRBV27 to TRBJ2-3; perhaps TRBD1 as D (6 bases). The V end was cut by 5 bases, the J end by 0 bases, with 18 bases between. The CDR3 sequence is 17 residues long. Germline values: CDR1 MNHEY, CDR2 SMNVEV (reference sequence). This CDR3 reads CASSTLDSETSTDTQYF. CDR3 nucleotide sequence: TGTGCCAGCAGTACTTTGGACAGCGAAACTAGCACAGATACGCAGTATTTT.

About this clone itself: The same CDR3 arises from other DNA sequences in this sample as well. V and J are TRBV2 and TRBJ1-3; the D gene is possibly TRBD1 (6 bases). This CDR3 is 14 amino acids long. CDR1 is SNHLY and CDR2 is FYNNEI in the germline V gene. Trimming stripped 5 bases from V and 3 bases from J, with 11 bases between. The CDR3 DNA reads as TGTGCCAGCAGTACAGGGAGCGGTGGAAACACCATATATTTT. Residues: CASSTGSGGNTIYF.

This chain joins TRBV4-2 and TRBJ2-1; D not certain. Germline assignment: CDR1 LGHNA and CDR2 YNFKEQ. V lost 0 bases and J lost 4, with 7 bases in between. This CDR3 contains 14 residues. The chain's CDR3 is CASSQDGAYNEQFF. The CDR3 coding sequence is TGTGCCAGCAGCCAAGATGGAGCTTACAATGAGCAGTTCTTC.

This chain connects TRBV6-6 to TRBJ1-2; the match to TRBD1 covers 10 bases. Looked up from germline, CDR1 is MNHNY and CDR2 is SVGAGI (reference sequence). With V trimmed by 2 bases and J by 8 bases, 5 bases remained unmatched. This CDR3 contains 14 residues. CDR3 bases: TGTGCCAGCAGTTACGGGACAGGGGAAAGCGGCTACACCTTC. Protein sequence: CASSYGTGESGYTF.

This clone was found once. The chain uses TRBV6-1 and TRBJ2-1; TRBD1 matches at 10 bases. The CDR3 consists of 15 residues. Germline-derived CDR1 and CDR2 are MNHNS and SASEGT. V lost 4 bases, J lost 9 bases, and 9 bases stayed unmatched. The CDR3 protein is CASSAGTGEVGEQFF. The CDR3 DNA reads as TGTGCCAGCAGTGCCGGGACAGGGGAGGTTGGTGAGCAGTTCTTC.

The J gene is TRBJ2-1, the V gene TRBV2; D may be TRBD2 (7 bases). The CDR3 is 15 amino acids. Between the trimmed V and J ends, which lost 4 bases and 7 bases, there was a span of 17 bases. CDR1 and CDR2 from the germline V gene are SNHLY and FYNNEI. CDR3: CASSAEGGAGNEQFF. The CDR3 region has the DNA TGTGCCAGCAGTGCAGAAGGGGGGGCTGGAAATGAGCAGTTCTTC.

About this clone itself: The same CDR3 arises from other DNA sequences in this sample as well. The CDR3 spells CASSTGSYNEQFF. CDR3 nucleotide sequence: TGCGCCAGCAGTACGGGTTCCTACAATGAGCAGTTCTTC. This chain connects TRBV10-1 to TRBJ2-1; no definite D call. CDR3 length: 13 amino acids. The V end lost 5 bases, the J end lost 1 base, and 6 bases lay between the germline ends. Germline-derived CDR1 and CDR2 are WNHNN and SYGVQD (reference sequence).

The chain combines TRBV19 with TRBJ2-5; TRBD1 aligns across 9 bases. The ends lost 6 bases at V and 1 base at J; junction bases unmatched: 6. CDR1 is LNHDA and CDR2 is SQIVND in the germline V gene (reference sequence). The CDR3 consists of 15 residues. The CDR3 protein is CASRSQGQGQETQYF. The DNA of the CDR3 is TGTGCCAGTAGAAGCCAGGGACAGGGCCAAGAGACCCAGTACTTC.

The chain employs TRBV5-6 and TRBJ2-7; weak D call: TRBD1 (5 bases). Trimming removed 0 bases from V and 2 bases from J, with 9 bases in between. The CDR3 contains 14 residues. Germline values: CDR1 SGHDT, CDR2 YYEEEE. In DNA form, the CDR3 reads TGTGCCAGCAGCTTGGGTGCAGGGACCTACGAGCAGTACTTC. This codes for CASSLGAGTYEQYF.

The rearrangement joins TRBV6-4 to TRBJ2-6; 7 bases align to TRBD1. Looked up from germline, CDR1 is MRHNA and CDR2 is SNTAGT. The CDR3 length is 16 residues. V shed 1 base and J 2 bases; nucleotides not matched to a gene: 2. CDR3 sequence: CASSDLTGTGANVLTF. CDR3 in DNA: TGTGCCAGCAGTGACTTGACAGGGACTGGGGCCAACGTCCTGACTTTC.

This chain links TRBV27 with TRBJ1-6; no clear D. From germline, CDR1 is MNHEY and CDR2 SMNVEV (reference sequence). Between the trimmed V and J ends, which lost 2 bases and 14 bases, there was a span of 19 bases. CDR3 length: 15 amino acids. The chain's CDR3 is CASSLIPDRTQALHF. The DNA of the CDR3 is TGTGCCAGCAGTTTAATCCCCGATCGCACCCAGGCCCTCCACTTT.

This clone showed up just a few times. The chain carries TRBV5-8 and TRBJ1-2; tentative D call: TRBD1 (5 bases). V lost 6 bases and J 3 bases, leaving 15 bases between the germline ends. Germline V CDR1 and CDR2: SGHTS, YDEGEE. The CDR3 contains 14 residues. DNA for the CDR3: TGTGCCAGCACCTCAGGGAGGGCCGACTATGGCTACACCTTC. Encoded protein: CASTSGRADYGYTF.

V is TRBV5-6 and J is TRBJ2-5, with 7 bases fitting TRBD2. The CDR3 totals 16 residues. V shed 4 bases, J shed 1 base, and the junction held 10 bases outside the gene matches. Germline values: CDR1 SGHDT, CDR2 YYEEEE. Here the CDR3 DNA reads TGTGCCAGCAGCCCGAGCGGGGAGGGCTTCCAAGAGACCCAGTACTTC. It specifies CASSPSGEGFQETQYF.

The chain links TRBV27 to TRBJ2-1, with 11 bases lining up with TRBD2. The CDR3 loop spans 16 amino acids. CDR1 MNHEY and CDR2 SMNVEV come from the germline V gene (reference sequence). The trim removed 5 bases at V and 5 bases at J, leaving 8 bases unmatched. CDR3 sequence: CASSPIAGGTHNEQFF. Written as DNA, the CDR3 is TGTGCCAGCAGTCCTATAGCGGGAGGGACCCACAATGAGCAGTTCTTC.

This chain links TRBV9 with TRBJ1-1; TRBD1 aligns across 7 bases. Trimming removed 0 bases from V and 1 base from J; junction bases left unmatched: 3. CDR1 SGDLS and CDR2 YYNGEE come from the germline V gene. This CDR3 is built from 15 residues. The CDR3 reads CASSVEGDRNTEAFF. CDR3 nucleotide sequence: TGTGCCAGCAGCGTAGAGGGGGACAGGAACACTGAAGCTTTCTTT.

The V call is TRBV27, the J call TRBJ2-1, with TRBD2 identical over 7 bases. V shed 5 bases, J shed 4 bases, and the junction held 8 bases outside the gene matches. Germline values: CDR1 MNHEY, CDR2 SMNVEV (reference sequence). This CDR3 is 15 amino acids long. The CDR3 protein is CASSPISGPYNEQFF. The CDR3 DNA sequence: TGTGCCAGCAGTCCTATTAGCGGGCCGTACAATGAGCAGTTCTTC.

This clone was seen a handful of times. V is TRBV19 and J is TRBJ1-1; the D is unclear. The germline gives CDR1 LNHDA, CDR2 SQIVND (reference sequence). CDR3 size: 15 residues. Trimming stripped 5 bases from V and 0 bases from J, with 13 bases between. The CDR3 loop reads CASSFEAGMNTEAFF. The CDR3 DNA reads TGTGCCAGTAGTTTCGAGGCGGGAATGAACACTGAAGCTTTCTTT.

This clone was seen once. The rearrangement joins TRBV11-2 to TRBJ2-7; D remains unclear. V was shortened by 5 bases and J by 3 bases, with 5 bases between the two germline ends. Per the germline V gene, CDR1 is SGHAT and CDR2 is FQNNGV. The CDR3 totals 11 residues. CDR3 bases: TGTGCCAGCAGCCTTTACTACGAGCAGTACGTC. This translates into CASSLYYEQYV.

The CDR3 region has the DNA TGTGCCAGCAGTTCAAATCGGGGTCTGGACGGGGAGCTGTTTTTT. This sequence encodes CASSSNRGLDGELFF. J is TRBJ2-2 and V is TRBV28, with D perhaps TRBD2 (5 bases). V lost 4 bases, J lost 7 bases, and 16 bases lay in between. This CDR3 is built from 15 residues. Germline CDR1 and CDR2: MDHEN and SYDVKM.

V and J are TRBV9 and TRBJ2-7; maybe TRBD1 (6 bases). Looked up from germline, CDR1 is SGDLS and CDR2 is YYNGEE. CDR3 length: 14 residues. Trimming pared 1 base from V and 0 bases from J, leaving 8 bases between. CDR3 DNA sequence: TGTGCCAGCAGCGTAACAGGGAGCTCCTACGAGCAGTACTTC. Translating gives CASSVTGSSYEQYF.

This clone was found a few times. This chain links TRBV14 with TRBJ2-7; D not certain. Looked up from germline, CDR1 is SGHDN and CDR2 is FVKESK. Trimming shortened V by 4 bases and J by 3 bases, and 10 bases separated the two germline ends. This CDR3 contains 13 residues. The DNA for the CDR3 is TGTGCCAGCAGCCCTTCCTTAGACTACGAGCAGTACGTC. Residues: CASSPSLDYEQYV.